This TCR beta chain was identified during a study of PD-1 blockade in classical Hodgkin lymphoma (dated by TCRdb to the early 2020s). About the full investigation: Nivolumab dosing was 3 mg/kg intravenously every 2 weeks, continuing until either disease progression or unacceptable toxicity. To define a peripheral blood immune signature of response to PD-1 blockade in classical Hodgkin lymphoma, the study combined TCR beta sequencing with CyTOF. Summary of the overall study and its limitations: Newly diagnosed patients were reported to have lower baseline TCR diversity than healthy donors, and relapsed/refractory patients were reported to have lower baseline TCR diversity still. Patients starting nivolumab less than 1 year after ASCT had lower diversity and were excluded from later analyses to avoid confounding by immune reconstitution. The study was limited to a single clinical trial cohort, and causes of repertoire differences, possibly disease activity or prior therapy, remained undefined. Trial patients with a complete response had baseline diversity similar to that of newly diagnosed patients, while partial responders and progressors had significantly lower diversity. By C4D1, a significant rise was seen in CD4+ TCR diversity but not in CD8+ TCR diversity (p=0.0027 vs p=0.16), and the rise was most apparent among complete responders (p=0.02).

Genomic DNA was isolated using the Qiagen DNeasy kit from unsorted PBMCs as well as from negatively selected CD4+ and CD8+ fractions. Using primers that anneal to V and J segments, immunoSEQ multiplex PCR amplified the TCR beta CDR3 regions. A synthetic immune receptor repertoire was used to minimize amplification bias, and remaining bias was computationally removed after sequencing. Per the original workflow: Repertoire diversity was quantified as the Shannon entropy index using custom Python scripts. The unsorted, CD4+ and CD8+ repertoires were each analyzed separately, with the exception of combined analyses, where CD4+ and CD8+ sequences were merged in silico. A clone counted as expanded when the clone's frequency after treatment rose at least 2-fold relative to C1D1, and clones undetected at baseline were given a pseudocount of 0.5. Singleton clones were defined as clones with 0 or 1 copy at C1D1, and non-singleton clones were defined as clones with 2 or more copies. Clones expanded in unsorted samples were assigned a CD4+, CD8+ or unknown annotation through matching of protein sequences in sorted samples from the same patient. Wilcoxon tests on paired samples were used to test changes in diversity from C1D1 to C4D1. This is the immuneACCESS table as TCRdb keeps it, with only in-frame sequences that have V and J called. A part of the clones is gone; compared with another copy, unresolved V genes explain less than half, and the rest is unexplained. The DNA gave D and trimming, while V, J and clone size come from that table. Counted in this sample were fewer than 30,000 clones; approximately 87% of them appeared once. The ten largest clonotypes hold about a fifth of the sample.

With regard to this clone: No cognate antigen has been identified for it. Base-call qualities are not available, and no considerably larger clone is one nucleotide away.

The CDR3 goes from the cysteine to the phenylalanine over 19 residues. Only the CDR3 region is kept as DNA, spanning 57 bases read in frame from base 1. Looking up the germline V gene yields CDR1 LGHNA and CDR2 YSLEER. At the junction V is shortened by 2 bases and J by 0 bases; bases outside the gene matches: 8. The sample's time point label is to be understood as: cycle 2 day 1 (C2D1) of nivolumab. All trial patients had relapsed after autologous stem cell transplantation, with cohorts A, B and C differing in prior brentuximab vedotin exposure. A total of over 55 patients with relapsed/refractory classical Hodgkin lymphoma made up the trial cohort, and each patient's best overall response was complete response, partial response or progressive disease. Single-agent nivolumab was administered to trial patients in the multi-cohort phase II CheckMate 205 trial. An independent review committee assessed best overall response by applying the 2007 International Working Group response criteria. Trial PBMCs were collected immediately before nivolumab initiation (C1D1) and during therapy at cycle 2 day 1 and cycle 4 day 1. After peripheral blood was drawn into 8 mL Vacutainer Cell Preparation Tubes, PBMCs were isolated by centrifugation and then cryopreserved.

This receptor was taken from a human donor with classical Hodgkin lymphoma. Sequences were derived from peripheral blood mononuclear cells (PBMCs), sampled before the second cycle of nivolumab. The chain is made from TRBV4-3 and TRBJ2-6, with 9 bases in between that match TRBD1. The DNA sequence is as follows: TGCGCCAGCAGCCAATTAACCGGGACAGGGTTCTCTGGGGCCAACGTCCTGACTTTC. The resulting protein is CASSQLTGTGFSGANVLTF.